The 22 T cell receptor beta chains below come from one sample, sequenced in a study of blood T cell repertoires in COVID-19. TCRdb's copy holds only in-frame clones and misses some; the assay was immunoSEQ multiplex PCR. The table has about 24,000 clones, about 88% seen once. Sequences were obtained from peripheral blood. The source of these receptors is a man in his 70s with COVID-19, enrolled during active disease.

V gene TRBV5-4 combines with J gene TRBJ1-2, with a weak D call TRBD1 (6 bases). Looked up from germline, CDR1 is SGHNT and CDR2 is YYREEE (reference sequence). V lost 3 bases, J lost 4 bases, and 22 bases lay in between. CDR3 length equals 17 residues. Here the CDR3 DNA reads TGTGCCAGCAGCTCTCAAGGCCCAGGGGTTGGAAGCTATGGCTACACCTTC. This encodes CASSSQGPGVGSYGYTF.

Only one count was recorded for this clone. This chain uses TRBV9 with TRBJ2-2, with a tentative D call TRBD1 (5 bases). CDR1 and CDR2 from the germline V gene are SGDLS and YYNGEE. This CDR3 contains 15 residues. V lost 4 bases and J lost 2, with 12 bases in between. The CDR3 loop is CASSPRTTNTGELFF. CDR3 coding DNA: TGTGCCAGCAGCCCCCGGACAACTAACACCGGGGAGCTGTTTTTT.

The CDR3 nucleotides read TGTGCCAGCAGCTTTGAACTAGCGACGACATTTGATACGCAGTATTTT. Residues: CASSFELATTFDTQYF. This rearrangement joins TRBV7-9 to TRBJ2-3; TRBD2 matches 7 bases. The CDR3 consists of 16 residues. CDR1 is SEHNR, CDR2 FQNEAQ, per germline (reference sequence). V was clipped by 3 bases and J by 6 bases; unmatched bases: 12.

This clone was counted a few times. The V call is TRBV4-1, the J call TRBJ2-7; D may be TRBD1 (7 bases). In germline, CDR1 is MGHRA, CDR2 YSYEKL. The V end lost 3 bases, the J end lost 2 bases, and 20 bases lay between the germline ends. The CDR3 is 17 amino acids. CDR3 loop: CASSQTPGGSGAYEQYF. CDR3 coding DNA: TGCGCCAGCAGCCAGACCCCAGGGGGGAGTGGGGCCTACGAGCAGTACTTC.

This chain joins TRBV27 and TRBJ1-2; maybe TRBD1 (6 bases). CDR1 is MNHEY, CDR2 SMNVEV, per germline (reference sequence). This CDR3 is built from 16 residues. Trimming pared 10 bases from V and 1 base from J, leaving 22 bases between. CDR3 bases: TGTGCCACCACGAGCCACTTCCTAGGGGGTAACTATGGCTACACCTTC. It specifies CATTSHFLGGNYGYTF.

This sequence joins TRBV7-7 and TRBJ1-4; 7 bases are a match to TRBD1. This CDR3 is built from 14 residues. J lost 10 bases, V lost 1 base, and 6 bases had no gene match. The germline V gene has CDR1 SSHAT and CDR2 FNYEAQ (reference sequence). CDR3 protein: CASSLERGQGKLFF. CDR3 coding DNA: TGTGCCAGCAGCTTAGAGAGGGGGCAAGGAAAACTGTTTTTT.

The chain joins TRBV19 to TRBJ2-1; 10 bases match TRBD2. Germline V gives CDR1 LNHDA, CDR2 SQIVND (reference sequence). V shed 5 bases, J shed 10 bases, and the junction held 2 bases outside the gene matches. The CDR3 is 12 residues long. CDR3 sequence (DNA): TGTGCCAGTAGTCTGGGACTAGCGGAGCAGTTCTTC. It encodes CASSLGLAEQFF.

This clone is classed as medium-sized. The chain employs TRBV3-1 (or the pseudogene TRBV3-2) and TRBJ2-7, with 9 bases lining up with TRBD1. Per germline, CDR1 LGHDT and CDR2 YNNKEL (reference sequence). The V and J ends lost 1 base and 2 bases, in that order; junction bases with no gene match: 9. This CDR3 is 17 amino acids long. The CDR3 here is CASSQGSGTGNPYEQYF. The CDR3 nucleotides read TGTGCCAGCAGCCAAGGGTCCGGGACAGGGAATCCCTACGAGCAGTACTTC.

CDR3 region: CASSPPSWAEQYF. CDR3 sequence (DNA): TGTGCCAGCAGCCCTCCTTCCTGGGCGGAGCAGTACTTC. V gene TRBV7-9 combines with J gene TRBJ2-7; D remains ambiguous. Trimming took off 5 bases at V and 7 bases at J, with 15 bases between the two ends. CDR3 length: 13 residues. Germline loops: CDR1 SEHNR, CDR2 FQNEAQ (reference sequence).

The J gene is TRBJ1-2, the V gene TRBV29-1; no firm D call. The CDR3 totals 11 residues. V was clipped by 7 bases and J by 9 bases, with 15 bases between them. From germline, CDR1 is SQVTM and CDR2 ANQGSEA. The CDR3 nucleotides are TGCAGCGCAGCGAACAAACGAAGCTACACCTTC. It translates to CSAANKRSYTF.

The chain carries TRBV5-1 and TRBJ2-7; tentative D call: TRBD1 (5 bases). The CDR3 runs to 16 residues. Trimming removed 0 bases from V and 4 bases from J, with 17 bases in between. Per the germline V gene, CDR1 is SGHRS and CDR2 is YFSETQ. CDR3 region: CASSLAGDSNFYEQYF. The CDR3 DNA sequence: TGCGCCAGCAGCTTGGCCGGCGACAGCAATTTTTACGAGCAGTACTTC.

The genes are TRBV6-5 and TRBJ2-3, with 7 bases aligning to TRBD2. Germline V CDR1 and CDR2: MNHEY, SVGAGI. The CDR3 contains 14 residues. Trimming took 6 bases from V and 1 from J; bases not matched to a gene: 4. The CDR3 bases are TGTGCCAGCAGAGCCGCGGGGGGCACAGATACGCAGTATTTT. Translated: CASRAAGGTDTQYF.

This clone was detected once. The chain couples TRBV6-6 to TRBJ2-1, with D perhaps matching TRBD1 (6 bases). Germline CDR1 is MNHNY and CDR2 is SVGAGI (reference sequence). V lost 5 bases, J lost 10 bases, and 12 bases lay in between. The CDR3 covers 12 residues. The CDR3 coding sequence is TGTGCCAGCAGTCCCGGGACAATGGAGCAGTTCTTC. It encodes CASSPGTMEQFF.

The V and J genes are TRBV5-1 and TRBJ1-1; a possible D gene is TRBD1 (5 bases). The CDR3 spans 13 residues. Germline V gene lookup returns CDR1 SGHRS and CDR2 YFSETQ. V dropped 3 bases and J dropped 0 bases, with 6 bases sitting between them. The CDR3 loop is CASSSTVNTEAFF. The CDR3 DNA is TGCGCCAGCAGCTCGACAGTGAACACTGAAGCTTTCTTT. Together with reference TRBV5-1 and TRBJ1-1, the CDR3 gives the full variable domain: KAGVTQTPRYLIKTRGQQVTLSCSPISGHRSVSWYQQTPGQGLQFLFEYFSETQRNKGNFPGRFSGRQFSNSRSEMNVSTLELGDSALYLCASSSTVNTEAFFGQGTRLTVV.

The V gene is TRBV10-1, the J gene TRBJ2-7; D unresolved. Trimming stripped 3 bases from V and 0 bases from J, with 9 bases between. The germline CDR1 and CDR2 sequences are WNHNN and SYGVQD (reference sequence). The CDR3 extends over 14 amino acids. The CDR3 loop is CASSDGWSSYEQYF. Written as DNA, the CDR3 is TGCGCCAGCAGTGACGGCTGGAGCTCCTACGAGCAGTACTTC.

The chain recombines TRBV21-1 with TRBJ1-1. TRBV21-1 is a pseudogene. This CDR3 spans 14 amino acids. The CDR3 DNA sequence: TGTGCCAGCTTAGAAGGACGGAGGAGGACTGAAGCTTTCTTT. It specifies CASLEGRRRTEAFF.

This chain uses TRBV21-1 with TRBJ1-2. TRBV21-1 is labeled a pseudogene. The CDR3 is 15 amino acids. The CDR3 DNA reads TGTGCCAGCAGCAAGACGAAGGAAATGGAGAATGGCTACACCTTC. Protein: CASSKTKEMENGYTF.

The V gene is TRBV27, the J gene TRBJ1-6; the D is unclear. Deletions cut 5 bases from V and 8 bases from J, with 16 bases between. From germline, CDR1 is MNHEY and CDR2 SMNVEV (reference sequence). The length of the CDR3 is 15 residues. CDR3 residues: CASSVRRPRDSPLHF. Here the CDR3 DNA reads TGTGCCAGCAGTGTCCGGAGGCCTCGGGATTCACCCCTCCACTTT.

This chain connects TRBV27 to TRBJ1-1; D is possibly TRBD1 (5 bases). The V end lost 2 bases, the J end lost 0 bases, and 13 bases lay between the germline ends. Germline loops: CDR1 MNHEY, CDR2 SMNVEV (reference sequence). The CDR3 covers 16 residues. CDR3 coding DNA: TGTGCCAGCAGTTTAGGGGGGAGGCAGATGAACACTGAAGCTTTCTTT. As protein: CASSLGGRQMNTEAFF.

The V and J genes are TRBV19 and TRBJ2-1; D gene unclear. Trimming removed 3 bases at V and 6 bases at J, with 3 bases between. Germline-derived CDR1 and CDR2 are LNHDA and SQIVND (reference sequence). This CDR3 contains 11 residues. The CDR3 DNA sequence: TGTGCCAGTAGTATCGGCAATGAGCAGTTCTTC. Amino acid sequence: CASSIGNEQFF. The full variable domain, in which reference TRBV19 and TRBJ2-1 provide the parts outside the CDR3, is DGGITQSPKYLFRKEGQNVTLSCEQNLNHDAMYWYRQDPGQGLRLIYYSQIVNDFQKGDIAEGYSVSREKKESFPLTVTSAQKNPTAFYLCASSIGNEQFFGPGTRLTVL.

This chain joins TRBV15 and TRBJ2-5; D remains ambiguous. V lost 5 bases and J 1 base, leaving 8 bases between the germline ends. In germline, CDR1 is LNHNV, CDR2 YYDKDF (reference sequence). The CDR3 is made up of 13 amino acids. CDR3 sequence (DNA): TGTGCCACCAGCGGAGTGGCCCAAGAGACCCAGTACTTC. Residues: CATSGVAQETQYF.

The chain couples TRBV19 to TRBJ1-2; D is uncertain. CDR1 is LNHDA and CDR2 is SQIVND in the germline V gene (reference sequence). The CDR3 consists of 14 residues. V was cut by 9 bases and J by 0 bases, with 14 bases left in between. The CDR3 sequence is CASKDRETNYGYTF. CDR3 nucleotides: TGTGCCAGCAAAGACCGGGAAACTAACTATGGCTACACCTTC.